These 11 T cell receptor beta chains share one sample of origin, sequenced in a study of graft-versus-host responses after intestinal transplantation. These receptors' targets are unknown. Using immunoSEQ multiplex PCR, the repertoire was profiled, and TCRdb retains in-frame clones only, with some absent. The sample yields over 40,000 clones, roughly 80% seen once. Sequences were derived from unstimulated CD4+ T cells sorted from spleen or lymph node cells, sampled before transplant. The source of these receptors is a human donor who was the organ donor for an intestinal transplant.

The chain is built from TRBV11-3 and TRBJ2-5; D is unclear. Trimming removed 2 bases from V and 4 bases from J, with 2 bases in between. Germline V CDR1 and CDR2: SGHNT, YENEEA. The CDR3 covers 11 residues. The CDR3 DNA reads TGTGCCAGCAGCTTAAGAGAGACCCAGTACTTC. This gives the protein CASSLRETQYF.

The V gene is TRBV11-2, the J gene TRBJ2-2; D may be TRBD2 (6 bases). CDR1 is SGHAT, CDR2 FQNNGV, per germline. Trimming stripped 2 bases from V and 0 bases from J, with 7 bases between. This CDR3 region has 15 residues. CDR3 DNA sequence: TGTGCCAGCAGCTTACTAGCGACGAACACCGGGGAGCTGTTTTTT. Translation gives CASSLLATNTGELFF.

The rearrangement links TRBV19 to TRBJ2-5; no reliable D call. The CDR3 loop spans 15 amino acids. Germline V gives CDR1 LNHDA, CDR2 SQIVND (reference sequence). The V end lost 1 base, the J end lost 5 bases, and 14 bases lay between the germline ends. The CDR3 sequence: CASSIGSSQFETQYF. The DNA for the CDR3 is TGTGCCAGTAGTATAGGTTCCTCCCAGTTTGAGACCCAGTACTTC.

The chain joins TRBV27 to TRBJ1-1; possibly TRBD1 for D (6 bases). The CDR3 contains 15 residues. Trimming shortened V by 3 bases and J by 1 base, and 12 bases separated the two germline ends. The germline V gene encodes CDR1 MNHEY and CDR2 SMNVEV (reference sequence). The DNA of the CDR3 is TGTGCCAGCAGTTTCGACAGGCTGGGGAACACTGAAGCTTTCTTT. This encodes CASSFDRLGNTEAFF.

This rearrangement joins TRBV11-2 to TRBJ1-6, with D tentatively TRBD1 (5 bases). Trimming shortened V by 1 base and J by 6 bases, and 7 bases separated the two germline ends. The length of the CDR3 is 14 residues. In germline, CDR1 is SGHAT, CDR2 FQNNGV. The CDR3 DNA is TGTGCCAGCAGCTTAGGACAGAGTAATTCACCCCTCCACTTT. Its protein product is CASSLGQSNSPLHF. Full variable domain (rest looked up from reference TRBV11-2 and TRBJ1-6): EAGVAQSPRYKIIEKRQSVAFWCNPISGHATLYWYQQILGQGPKLLIQFQNNGVVDDSQLPKDRFSAERLKGVDSTLKIQPAKLEDSAVYLCASSLGQSNSPLHFGNGTRLTVT.

This clone occurred once. The chain recombines TRBV5-4 with TRBJ2-3, with D unresolved. Per germline, CDR1 SGHNT and CDR2 YYREEE (reference sequence). The CDR3 spans 11 residues. Trimming left V 0 bases short and J 6 bases short, with 2 bases between. The CDR3 bases are TGTGCCAGCAGCTTGGGGGATACGCAGTATTTT. This gives the protein CASSLGDTQYF.

This clone was detected only a few times. This sequence joins TRBV5-1 and TRBJ1-4, with D possibly being TRBD1 (5 bases). The CDR3 runs to 15 residues. Germline loops: CDR1 SGHRS, CDR2 YFSETQ. V lost 0 bases, J lost 3 bases, and 9 bases lay in between. In DNA form, the CDR3 reads TGCGCCAGCAGCTTGGGGCAGGGTCCTAATGAAAAACTGTTTTTT. It is translated as CASSLGQGPNEKLFF.

The CDR3 protein is CAWSAGFYEQYF. The CDR3 nucleotides are TGTGCCTGGAGCGCGGGTTTCTACGAGCAGTACTTC. The V and J genes are TRBV30 and TRBJ2-7, with D possibly TRBD2 on 5 matching bases. V was cut by 3 bases and J by 3 bases, with 9 bases left in between. The CDR3 is made up of 12 amino acids. CDR1 is GTSNPN, CDR2 SVGIG, per germline (reference sequence).

The chain carries TRBV19 and TRBJ2-2; D is ambiguous. The germline CDR1 and CDR2 sequences are LNHDA and SQIVND (reference sequence). V dropped 3 bases and J dropped 2 bases, with 10 bases sitting between them. The CDR3 loop spans 15 amino acids. CDR3 loop: CASSIAAANTGELFF. Written as DNA, the CDR3 is TGTGCCAGTAGTATCGCGGCAGCTAACACCGGGGAGCTGTTTTTT.

The gene calls are TRBV19 and TRBJ1-6; perhaps TRBD1 as D (6 bases). CDR1 and CDR2 from the germline V gene are LNHDA and SQIVND (reference sequence). The CDR3 spans 15 residues. Trimming removed 3 bases at V and 6 bases at J, with 12 bases between. CDR3 residues: CASSISGGFNSPLHF. The CDR3 region has the DNA TGTGCCAGTAGTATCTCGGGGGGCTTTAATTCACCCCTCCACTTT.

There are a few counts of this clone. The chain joins TRBV11-2 to TRBJ2-7; D is perhaps TRBD2 (5 bases). The V and J ends lost 2 bases and 2 bases respectively, with 13 bases between them. CDR1 and CDR2 from the germline V gene are SGHAT and FQNNGV. The CDR3 loop spans 15 amino acids. The chain's CDR3 is CASSLPAGQPYEQYF. Written as DNA, the CDR3 is TGTGCCAGCAGCTTACCCGCGGGTCAACCCTACGAGCAGTACTTC.